This record concerns one T cell receptor (beta chain) sequence. This sequence is one base from a far larger clone and is likely a read error. The sample belongs to a study of regulatory T cells in long-lasting Graves disease. CDR3 regions were amplified by Arm-PCR using iRepertoire HTBI primers to build TCR beta libraries. TCRdb reanalysed the multiplex PCR reads using MiXCR and keeps one entry per CDR3 protein. This sample yields under 300,000 distinct CDR3 sequences, of which 15% to 20% are seen a single time; 13% to 15% belongs to the top ten. Time point given: newly diagnosed GD, antithyroid drugs for less than 3 months. From RNA extracted from PBMCs, the TCR library was made. The peripheral blood volume drawn was roughly 9.9 milliliters, and it was collected into EDTA tubes. The CDR3 sequence is 15 residues long. V lost 5 bases and J 11 bases, leaving 24 bases between the germline ends. Germline V CDR1 and CDR2: SGHVS, FNYEAQ.

The data were also submitted as part of a second study, on T cells in Graves' hyperthyroidism and ophthalmopathy. That study adds: HTBI primers were used for first-round RT-PCR of the TCR CDR3.

V gene TRBV7-6 combines with J gene TRBJ2-5; D possibly uses TRBD1 or TRBD2 (5 bases each). The origin of this receptor is a woman in her twenties or thirties with Graves disease. Sample: peripheral blood mononuclear cells (PBMCs), taken at new diagnosis, from a patient treated with antithyroid drugs. CDR3 nucleotide sequence: TGTGCCAGCAGCCTCTCGGTGGGGGACGAGGATGAGCAGTACTTC. Its protein product is CASSLSVGDEDEQYF.